Below are 25 T cell receptor beta chains sequenced from a single sample in a study of cytomegalovirus exposure and HLA in healthy donors. It was with 60 Vbeta and 13 Jbeta primers that the PCR ran. Sequencing was performed with immunoSEQ multiplex PCR; in TCRdb, only in-frame clones are kept and a portion is missing. In the table there are some 190,000 clones, more than 70% of which are singletons. Sequenced: PBMCs. The source of these receptors is a woman between 40 and 50 years old in good health and CMV-seronegative.

The chain joins TRBV7-3 to TRBJ2-1, with D maybe TRBD1 (5 bases). This CDR3 has 15 amino acids. CDR1 is SGHTA and CDR2 is FQGTGA in the germline V gene. Trimming stripped 5 bases from V and 9 bases from J, with 20 bases between. The CDR3 DNA is TGTGCCAGCAGCAACTACCGACAGTCCCTTGGTGAGCAGTTCTTC. The encoded protein is CASSNYRQSLGEQFF.

This clone was observed a handful of times. J is TRBJ1-1 and V is TRBV4-3; TRBD1 might be the D (5 bases). Germline CDR1 LGHNA, CDR2 YSLEER. The CDR3 is 14 residues long. Trimming stripped 0 bases from V and 5 bases from J, with 10 bases between. The CDR3 loop reads CASSQDRGGTEAFF. The CDR3, as DNA: TGCGCCAGCAGCCAAGATCGCGGGGGGACTGAAGCTTTCTTT.

This chain uses TRBV6-5 with TRBJ1-2; D unresolved. Trimming removed 0 bases at V and 5 bases at J, with 7 bases between. Germline V CDR1 and CDR2: MNHEY, SVGAGI. The CDR3 has 13 residues. CDR3 nucleotide sequence: TGTGCCAGCAGTTACTCGATAGTGTATGGCTACACCTTC. It translates to CASSYSIVYGYTF.

The V and J genes are TRBV19 and TRBJ1-2; no clear D gene. V lost 7 bases and J 6 bases, leaving 15 bases between the germline ends. The CDR3 spans 13 residues. Looked up from germline, CDR1 is LNHDA and CDR2 is SQIVND (reference sequence). The CDR3 here is CASTLNRGDGYTF. DNA for the CDR3: TGTGCCAGTACCCTTAACCGGGGTGATGGCTACACCTTC.

The rearrangement uses TRBV27 and TRBJ1-1, with 7 positions matching TRBD1. Germline CDR1 is MNHEY and CDR2 is SMNVEV (reference sequence). V dropped 6 bases and J dropped 7; count of bases not matched to a gene: 17. This CDR3 region has 16 residues. The CDR3 sequence is CASRLVYGRPGGEAFF. DNA for the CDR3: TGTGCCAGCAGGTTAGTTTACGGACGGCCAGGGGGTGAAGCTTTCTTT.

The chain has TRBV5-1 and TRBJ2-1; 7 positions agree with TRBD2. V shed 4 bases and J 2 bases; nucleotides not matched to a gene: 6. Germline values: CDR1 SGHRS, CDR2 YFSETQ. The CDR3 consists of 15 residues. As DNA, the CDR3 is TGCGCCAGCAGCCCCAGGAGCGGGGCCTACAATGAGCAGTTCTTC. This gives the protein CASSPRSGAYNEQFF.

The CDR3 DNA reads as TGTGCCAGCAGTTCGTCACAACAGGGGGCGATCTATGGCTACACCTTC. The encoded protein is CASSSSQQGAIYGYTF. The rearrangement joins TRBV28 to TRBJ1-2; TRBD1 matches at 9 bases. The J segment lost 4 bases and the V segment lost 4 bases, leaving 10 bases of the junction unmatched. The germline V gene has CDR1 MDHEN and CDR2 SYDVKM. This CDR3 contains 16 residues.

This clone was observed a few times. This chain connects TRBV5-1 to TRBJ2-1, with 12 bases fitting TRBD2. This CDR3 has 15 amino acids. Germline CDR1 reads SGHRS; CDR2 reads YFSETQ. The V segment lost 5 bases and the J segment 5 bases; nucleotides outside the gene matches: 5. The CDR3 coding sequence is TGCGCCAGCAGGCTAGCGGGAGGGCCGGACAATGAGCAGTTCTTC. This codes for CASRLAGGPDNEQFF.

This chain connects TRBV6-5 to TRBJ1-1; TRBD1 might be the D (6 bases). Trimming removed 0 bases from V and 2 bases from J, with 10 bases in between. The germline V gene encodes CDR1 MNHEY and CDR2 SVGAGI. CDR3 size: 15 residues. The CDR3 region is CASSYSRGLNTEAFF. The DNA of the CDR3 is TGTGCCAGCAGTTACTCCAGGGGCTTAAACACTGAAGCTTTCTTT.

This clone was observed a single time. The rearrangement joins TRBV6-5 to TRBJ1-2, with 11 bases lining up with TRBD1. Looked up from germline, CDR1 is MNHEY and CDR2 is SVGAGI. Unmatched junction bases numbered 5, after V lost 5 bases and J lost 12 bases. The length of the CDR3 is 12 residues. CDR3 sequence: CASSHRGQGDTF. The DNA for the CDR3 is TGTGCCAGCAGTCACCGGGGACAGGGGGACACCTTC.

V is TRBV5-1 and J is TRBJ2-3, with 11 bases matching TRBD2. Germline CDR1 is SGHRS and CDR2 is YFSETQ. The junction had 8 bases not matched to a gene; V was cut back by 4 bases and J by 4 bases. The CDR3 loop spans 16 amino acids. The DNA for the CDR3 is TGCGCCAGCAGCCTCCGACTAGCGGGGAGCGCAGATACGCAGTATTTT. This codes for CASSLRLAGSADTQYF.

The chain combines TRBV5-6 with TRBJ2-7, with 8 bases that match TRBD2. Trimming at V came to 1 base and at J to 3 bases, leaving 12 bases not matched to a gene. Germline CDR1 SGHDT, CDR2 YYEEEE. The CDR3 length is 17 residues. CDR3 nucleotide sequence: TGTGCCAGCAGCTTGTTCCTTAGCGGGAACCGCGGCTACGAGCAGTACTTC. This encodes CASSLFLSGNRGYEQYF.

The V gene is TRBV6-6, the J gene TRBJ2-2; the match to TRBD1 covers 9 bases. J was trimmed by 7 bases and V by 6 bases; bases with no gene match: 6. This CDR3 contains 14 residues. CDR1 and CDR2 (germline): MNHNY, SVGAGI (reference sequence). CDR3 protein: CASSRDRVNGELFF. The DNA for the CDR3 is TGTGCCAGCAGCCGGGACAGGGTCAACGGGGAGCTGTTTTTT.

The CDR3 bases are TGTGCCAGCAGTTACTCTACAGGCTTTTATGGCTACACCTTC. Translated, it gives CASSYSTGFYGYTF. The V and J genes are TRBV6-5 and TRBJ1-2; TRBD1 is a possible D gene (5 bases). The CDR3 consists of 14 residues. CDR1 is MNHEY, CDR2 SVGAGI, per germline. Trimming left V 0 bases short and J 5 bases short, with 10 bases between.

The chain uses TRBV4-3 and TRBJ2-1, with 13 bases identical to TRBD2. Germline V gene lookup returns CDR1 LGHNA and CDR2 YSLEER. This CDR3 region has 17 residues. The trim removed 0 bases at V and 9 bases at J, leaving 8 bases unmatched. The CDR3 reads CASSQDWGLAGLTEQFF. In nucleotides, the CDR3 is TGCGCCAGCAGCCAAGATTGGGGACTAGCGGGATTAACTGAGCAGTTCTTC.

The V gene is TRBV30, the J gene TRBJ2-6, with D possibly TRBD1 on 6 matching bases. Germline CDR1 is GTSNPN and CDR2 is SVGIG (reference sequence). The CDR3 extends over 15 amino acids. Trimming took off 5 bases at V and 1 base at J, with 12 bases between the two ends. CDR3 sequence (DNA): TGTGCCTGGGCCCGCAGGGGTTCTGGGGCCAACGTCCTGACTTTC. Translated: CAWARRGSGANVLTF.

Only one count was recorded for this clone. The J gene is TRBJ1-1, the V gene TRBV7-9; D might be TRBD1 (6 bases). The V and J ends lost 3 bases and 8 bases respectively, with 16 bases between them. The CDR3 is 14 residues long. Germline CDR1 SEHNR, CDR2 FQNEAQ (reference sequence). CDR3: CASSLGGGDIEAFF. CDR3 bases: TGTGCCAGCAGCTTGGGTGGGGGGGACATAGAAGCTTTCTTT.

This rearrangement joins TRBV28 to TRBJ1-6; tentatively, D is TRBD1 (6 bases). The CDR3 spans 14 residues. The V gene lost 2 bases and the J gene lost 11 bases, with 13 bases spanning the gap. Germline CDR1 MDHEN, CDR2 SYDVKM. In DNA, the CDR3 is TGTGCCAGCAGTTTAAGTACAGGGATTACACCCCTCCACTTT. This encodes CASSLSTGITPLHF. Full variable domain (rest looked up from reference TRBV28 and TRBJ1-6): DVKVTQSSRYLVKRTGEKVFLECVQDMDHENMFWYRQDPGLGLRLIYFSYDVKMKEKGDIPEGYSVSREKKERFSLILESASTNQTSMYLCASSLSTGITPLHFGNGTRLTVT.

The chain uses TRBV19 and TRBJ2-1; no firm D call. Germline CDR1 reads LNHDA; CDR2 reads SQIVND (reference sequence). The length of the CDR3 is 12 residues. Trimming pared 6 bases from V and 10 bases from J, leaving 13 bases between. CDR3 in amino acids: CASSLSGREQFF. The CDR3 coding sequence is TGTGCCAGTAGCCTATCGGGTAGAGAGCAGTTCTTC. Supplemented by reference TRBV19 and TRBJ2-1, the full variable domain reads DGGITQSPKYLFRKEGQNVTLSCEQNLNHDAMYWYRQDPGQGLRLIYYSQIVNDFQKGDIAEGYSVSREKKESFPLTVTSAQKNPTAFYLCASSLSGREQFFGPGTRLTVL.

The genes are TRBV7-3 and TRBJ2-2; a weak D match, TRBD1 (5 bases). Germline values: CDR1 SGHTA, CDR2 FQGTGA. The CDR3 is 19 residues long. Trimming cost V 5 bases and J 5 bases, with 27 bases left between them. CDR3 region: CASSRGQTPGQGTTGELFF. CDR3 sequence (DNA): TGTGCCAGCAGCCGAGGCCAAACGCCTGGGCAGGGAACTACCGGGGAGCTGTTTTTT. Using reference TRBV7-3 and TRBJ2-2 for the parts outside the CDR3, the full variable domain is GAGVSQTPSNKVTEKGKYVELRCDPISGHTALYWYRQSLGQGPEFLIYFQGTGAADDSGLPNDRFFAVRPEGSVSTLKIQRTERGDSAVYLCASSRGQTPGQGTTGELFFGEGSRLTVL.

CDR3 protein: CASSTMRGIREKLFF. CDR3 DNA sequence: TGTGCCAGCAGCACAATGAGGGGGATAAGAGAAAAACTGTTTTTT. The chain uses TRBV7-9 and TRBJ1-4; D perhaps matches TRBD1 (6 bases). V lost 5 bases and J 8 bases, leaving 18 bases between the germline ends. The CDR3 length is 15 residues. Germline V gene data show CDR1 as SEHNR and CDR2 as FQNEAQ (reference sequence).

J is TRBJ2-4 and V is TRBV5-3; 8 nucleotides agree with TRBD1. TRBV5-3 is noted as an ORF with a role that remains uncertain. V was pared by 2 bases and J by 1 base, with 11 bases of the junction left unmatched. The CDR3 spans 18 residues. The CDR3 reads CARSLIWDRLIAKNIQYF. The CDR3 region has the DNA TGTGCCAGAAGCTTAATATGGGACAGGCTAATCGCCAAAAACATTCAGTACTTC.

This clone was seen more than once but under ten times. J is TRBJ1-2 and V is TRBV4-1, with a weak D call TRBD1 (6 bases). Trimming took off 0 bases at V and 4 bases at J, with 12 bases between the two ends. The CDR3 runs 15 residues. The V gene's germline CDR1 is MGHRA and CDR2 YSYEKL. CDR3 in amino acids: CASSQERGAGYGYTF. The CDR3 nucleotides read TGCGCCAGCAGCCAAGAGCGGGGGGCCGGCTATGGCTACACCTTC.

The chain recombines TRBV27 with TRBJ2-1, with D possibly being TRBD2 (5 bases). From germline, CDR1 is MNHEY and CDR2 SMNVEV (reference sequence). V dropped 6 bases and J dropped 12 bases, with 15 bases sitting between them. This CDR3 contains 12 residues. In DNA, the CDR3 is TGTGCCAGCAGCCCACCAGGACTGTGGCAGTTCTTC. Translated: CASSPPGLWQFF.

J is TRBJ2-3 and V is TRBV9; 7 positions match TRBD1. With V trimmed by 4 bases and J by 1 base, 3 bases remained unmatched. The CDR3 consists of 14 residues. Germline lookup yields CDR1 SGDLS and CDR2 YYNGEE. Written as DNA, the CDR3 is TGTGCCAGCAGCCCTGGGACAGGCACAGATACGCAGTATTTT. The encoded protein is CASSPGTGTDTQYF. Together with reference TRBV9 and TRBJ2-3, the CDR3 gives the full variable domain: DSGVTQTPKHLITATGQRVTLRCSPRSGDLSVYWYQQSLDQGLQFLIQYYNGEERAKGNILERFSAQQFPDLHSELNLSSLELGDSALYFCASSPGTGTDTQYFGPGTRLTVL.